The present TCR beta chain was sequenced within a study of PD-1 blockade in mismatch repair-deficient tumors. Overall study: Patients had around 11 mismatch repair-deficient cancer types and were previously treated and progressing. Whole-study findings and limits: Rapid post-treatment expansion, then contraction, generally preceding radiologic response, marked tumor-resident clones.

As concerns this clone: As yet, its antigen is unknown.

The data were produced by immunoSEQ multiplex PCR, yet TCRdb's version contains in-frame clones alone and is incomplete. This table has about 25,000 clones, approximately 84% appearing once. PCR or immunohistochemistry showed mismatch repair deficiency in every enrolled patient. This TCR was recovered from an adult with mismatch repair-deficient cancer. The material sequenced was PBMCs, taken before pembrolizumab treatment.

CDR3 region: CASSRDRNTDTQYF. CDR3 nucleotides: TGTGCCAGCAGTCGGGACAGGAACACAGATACGCAGTATTTT. This chain joins TRBV2 and TRBJ2-3, with 8 bases lining up with TRBD1. J was trimmed by 2 bases and V by 5 bases; bases with no gene match: 3. The germline gives CDR1 SNHLY, CDR2 FYNNEI. CDR3 length: 14 residues.